The 6 T cell receptor beta chains below come from one sample, sequenced in a study of cytomegalovirus exposure and HLA in healthy donors. Primers: 60 Vbeta forward and 13 Jbeta reverse. Method: immunoSEQ multiplex PCR; TCRdb's copy keeps in-frame clones and lacks some. The data show 200,000 to 250,000 clones, roughly 84% seen once. Sequencing was carried out using PBMCs. The receptors shown here come from a boy younger than 10 in good health and CMV-seronegative.

The chain combines TRBV6-5 with TRBJ2-7; possibly TRBD1 for D (5 bases). Trimming shortened V by 5 bases and J by 1 base, and 12 bases separated the two germline ends. The CDR3 sequence is 14 residues long. Germline V gives CDR1 MNHEY, CDR2 SVGAGI. In DNA, the CDR3 is TGTGCCAGCAGTCGTCAGGGATCGTCCTACGAGCAGTACTTC. The encoded protein is CASSRQGSSYEQYF.

In DNA, the CDR3 is TGTGCCAGCCTCAGGGAGGGCGGAACCTATGGCTACACCTTC. Translation: CASLREGGTYGYTF. The V call is TRBV25-1, the J call TRBJ1-2, with D perhaps TRBD1 (5 bases). Trimming took off 8 bases at V and 4 bases at J, with 17 bases between the two ends. The CDR3 is 14 amino acids. Germline CDR1 reads MGHDK; CDR2 reads SYGVNS.

The rearrangement uses TRBV5-1 and TRBJ2-1; 8 bases are shared with TRBD2. The length of the CDR3 is 14 residues. In germline, CDR1 is SGHRS, CDR2 YFSETQ. The J segment lost 7 bases and the V segment lost 0 bases, leaving 3 bases of the junction unmatched. The DNA of the CDR3 is TGCGCCAGCAGCTTGGAGCTAGCGGGTAATGAGCAGTTCTTC. Amino acid sequence: CASSLELAGNEQFF.

This clone was seen only once. V and J are TRBV6-6 and TRBJ2-5, with TRBD2 matching 7 bases. The assigned J gene may be wrong: the sequence end matches TRBJ2-7 better. Germline-derived CDR1 and CDR2 are MNHNY and SVGAGI (reference sequence). The CDR3 is 15 residues long. The CDR3 coding sequence is TGTGCCAGCAGCCCCACGGAGCGGGGTAGCTACGAGCAGTACTTC. Protein: CASSPTERGSYEQYF.

J is TRBJ2-5 and V is TRBV7-9; TRBD2 agrees at 11 bases. Germline CDR1 and CDR2: SEHNR and FQNEAQ (reference sequence). The V segment lost 1 base and the J segment 2 bases; nucleotides outside the gene matches: 12. The CDR3 consists of 19 residues. The CDR3 loop reads CASSLELLAGGIHQETQYF. CDR3 DNA sequence: TGTGCCAGCAGCTTAGAGCTTCTAGCGGGGGGCATCCATCAAGAGACCCAGTACTTC.

This clone has just a few counts. The V gene is TRBV29-1, the J gene TRBJ2-1; D is possibly TRBD2 (5 bases). The germline gives CDR1 SQVTM, CDR2 ANQGSEA. The CDR3 length is 11 residues. The CDR3 nucleotides are TGCAAAACTAGCTCCTACAATGAGCAGTTCTTC. This translates into CKTSSYNEQFF.